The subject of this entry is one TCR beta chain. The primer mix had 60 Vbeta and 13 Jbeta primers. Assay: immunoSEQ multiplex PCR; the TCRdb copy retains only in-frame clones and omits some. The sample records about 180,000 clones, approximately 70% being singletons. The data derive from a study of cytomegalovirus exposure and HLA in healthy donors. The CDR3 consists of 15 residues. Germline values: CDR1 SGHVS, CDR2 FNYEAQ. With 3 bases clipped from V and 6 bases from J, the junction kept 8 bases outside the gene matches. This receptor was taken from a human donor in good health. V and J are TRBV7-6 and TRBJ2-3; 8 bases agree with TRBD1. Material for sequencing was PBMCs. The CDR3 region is CASSFRGLVTDTQYF. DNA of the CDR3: TGTGCCAGCAGCTTCAGGGGGCTAGTGACGGATACGCAGTATTTT.